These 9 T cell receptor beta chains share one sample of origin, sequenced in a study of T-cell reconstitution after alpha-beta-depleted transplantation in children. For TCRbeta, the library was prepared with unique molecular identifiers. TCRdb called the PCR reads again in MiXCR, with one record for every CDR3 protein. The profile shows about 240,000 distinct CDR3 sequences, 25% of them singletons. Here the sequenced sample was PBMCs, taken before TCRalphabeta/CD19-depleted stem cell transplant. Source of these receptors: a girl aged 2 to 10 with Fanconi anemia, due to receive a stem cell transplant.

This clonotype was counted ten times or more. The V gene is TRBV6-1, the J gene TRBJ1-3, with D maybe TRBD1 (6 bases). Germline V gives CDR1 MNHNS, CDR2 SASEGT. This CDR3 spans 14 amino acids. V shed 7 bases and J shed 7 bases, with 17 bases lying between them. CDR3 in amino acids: CASKEAYRENTIYF. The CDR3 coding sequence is TGTGCCAGCAAGGAAGCGTACAGGGAGAACACCATATATTTT.

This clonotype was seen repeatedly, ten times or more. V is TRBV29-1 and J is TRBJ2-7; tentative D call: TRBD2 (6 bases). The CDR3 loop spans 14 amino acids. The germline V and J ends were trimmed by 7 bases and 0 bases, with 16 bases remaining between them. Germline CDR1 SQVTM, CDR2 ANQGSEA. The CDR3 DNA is TGCAGCGGGACCTCCTACGGGGGCTCCTACGAGCAGTACTTC. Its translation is CSGTSYGGSYEQYF.

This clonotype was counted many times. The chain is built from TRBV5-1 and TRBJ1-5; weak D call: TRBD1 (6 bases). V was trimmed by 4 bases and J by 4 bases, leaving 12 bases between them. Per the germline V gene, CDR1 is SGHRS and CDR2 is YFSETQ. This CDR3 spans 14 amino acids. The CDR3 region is CASSPQGRNQPQHF. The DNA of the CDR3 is TGCGCCAGCAGCCCACAGGGTAGGAATCAGCCCCAGCATTTT.

The CDR3 nucleotides are TGCAGTGCTATACCAGGGAGGGTCAGCTTCACTTACGAGCAGTACTTC. This translates into CSAIPGRVSFTYEQYF. V is TRBV20-1 and J is TRBJ2-7, with TRBD2 matching 7 bases. J was trimmed by 4 bases and V by 4 bases; bases with no gene match: 16. The CDR3 runs to 16 residues. Germline-derived CDR1 and CDR2 are DFQATT and SNEGSKA (reference sequence).

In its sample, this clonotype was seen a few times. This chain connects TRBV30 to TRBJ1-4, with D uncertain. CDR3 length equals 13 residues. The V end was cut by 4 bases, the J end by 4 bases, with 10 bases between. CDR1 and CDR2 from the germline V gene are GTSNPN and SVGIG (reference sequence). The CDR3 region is CAWNKGGNEKLFF. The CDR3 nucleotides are TGTGCCTGGAATAAGGGCGGTAATGAAAAACTGTTTTTT.

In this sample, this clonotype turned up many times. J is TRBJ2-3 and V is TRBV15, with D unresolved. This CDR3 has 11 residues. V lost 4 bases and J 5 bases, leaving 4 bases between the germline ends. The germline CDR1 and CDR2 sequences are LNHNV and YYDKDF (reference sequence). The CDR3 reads CATSKLDTQYF. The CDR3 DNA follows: TGTGCCACCAGCAAACTAGATACGCAGTATTTT.

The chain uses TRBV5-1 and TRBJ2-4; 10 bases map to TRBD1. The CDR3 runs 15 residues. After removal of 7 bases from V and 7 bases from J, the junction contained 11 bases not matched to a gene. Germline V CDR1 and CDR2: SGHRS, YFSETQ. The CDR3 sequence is CASQPGQGGRNIQYF. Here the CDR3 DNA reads TGCGCCAGCCAACCCGGACAGGGGGGCAGGAACATTCAGTACTTC.

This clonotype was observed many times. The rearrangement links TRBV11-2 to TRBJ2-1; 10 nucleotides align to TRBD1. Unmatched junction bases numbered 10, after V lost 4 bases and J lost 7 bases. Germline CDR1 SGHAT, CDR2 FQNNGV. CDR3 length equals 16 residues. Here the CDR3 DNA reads TGTGCCAGCAGCTCTGGGACAGGGGACCCCTCAAATGAGCAGTTCTTC. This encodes CASSSGTGDPSNEQFF.

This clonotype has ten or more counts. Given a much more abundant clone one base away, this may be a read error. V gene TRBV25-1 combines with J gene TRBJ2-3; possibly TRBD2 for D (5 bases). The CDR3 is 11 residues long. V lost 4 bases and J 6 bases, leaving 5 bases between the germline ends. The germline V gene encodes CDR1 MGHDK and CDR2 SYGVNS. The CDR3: CASSAGDTQYF. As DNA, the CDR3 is TGTGCCAGCAGTGCGGGGGATACGCAGTATTTT.